This T cell receptor (beta chain) is drawn from a study of T cells in Graves' hyperthyroidism and ophthalmopathy. About the study: Peripheral blood was acquired at first diagnosis, ahead of any therapy whatsoever. Broader study findings: In the analysis, a 13 V-J model separated ophthalmopathy from stable hyperthyroidism.

This clonotype has at least ten counts. What it recognizes is unknown. Stable Graves' hyperthyroidism meant no ophthalmopathy progression within 18 months. Extraction of PBMCs used under 13 ml of fresh peripheral blood. Amplification of TCR beta CDR3 regions was performed using RNA transcripts as template. A first-round RT-PCR of the TCR CDR3 used the HTBI primer set. MiXCR, run by TCRdb on the multiplex PCR reads, gives a single entry per CDR3 protein. The sample has around 430,000 distinct CDR3 sequences, 15% seen once; the top ten hold about 33%. The V and J ends lost 3 bases and 5 bases, in that order; junction bases with no gene match: 11. This CDR3 is built from 17 residues. Germline loops: CDR1 SGHAT, CDR2 FQDESV (reference sequence).

The sequencing input was blood. The receptor was derived from a woman between 25 and 40 years old with Graves' hyperthyroidism. The V gene is TRBV11-1, the J gene TRBJ2-3; 10 nucleotides line up with TRBD1. The CDR3 DNA follows: TGTGCCAGCAGCTTCGCCGGGACAGGGGCCGGTGAAGATACGCAGTATTTT. Translation: CASSFAGTGAGEDTQYF.